The 32 T cell receptor beta chains given below trace back to one sample, sequenced in a study of cytomegalovirus exposure and HLA in healthy donors (dated by TCRdb to about 2017). Library preparation used the immunoSEQ multiplex PCR assay. A mixture of 60 forward primers for TCR Vbeta segments and 13 reverse primers for TCR Jbeta segments was used in the multiplex PCR. TCRdb holds this immuneACCESS table with in-frame rearrangements only. Some clones are missing; in checked studies, unresolved V genes explain under half, and the rest has no known cause. The sample records roughly 120,000 clones, approximately 80% of which are singletons. The ten top clones hold less than 2.5% of the sample. Input material: PBMCs. The receptors here all came from a woman in her 40s in good health and CMV-seronegative.

Only a few counts were recorded for this clone. The J gene is TRBJ2-7, the V gene TRBV4-3, with 10 bases identical to TRBD1. Germline lookup yields CDR1 LGHNA and CDR2 YSLEER. V shed 4 bases, J shed 7 bases, and the junction held 13 bases outside the gene matches. CDR3 length equals 16 residues. CDR3 DNA: TGCGCCAGCAGCCCCCTCACCGGGACAGGGGTAGAGGAGCAGTACTTC. It encodes CASSPLTGTGVEEQYF.

V is TRBV28 and J is TRBJ1-1, with D hard to call. Trimming took off 6 bases at V and 0 bases at J, with 14 bases between the two ends. This CDR3 is built from 15 residues. Per germline, CDR1 MDHEN and CDR2 SYDVKM. The CDR3 DNA is TGTGCCAGCAGGGCACGGGATCTGGTGAACACTGAAGCTTTCTTT. Its protein product is CASRARDLVNTEAFF.

The chain uses TRBV6-6 and TRBJ1-3; D is perhaps TRBD1 (6 bases). This CDR3 has 12 residues. V dropped 5 bases and J dropped 10 bases, with 12 bases sitting between them. From germline, CDR1 is MNHNY and CDR2 SVGAGI (reference sequence). CDR3 bases: TGTGCCAGCAGTCCGGGGGGGGCAACCATATATTTT. Its protein is CASSPGGATIYF.

This chain joins TRBV6-1 and TRBJ1-2; 7 nucleotides align to TRBD1. J gave up 2 bases and V 1 base, and 7 bases lay outside the gene matches. Germline CDR1 reads MNHNS; CDR2 reads SASEGT. CDR3 length equals 16 residues. CDR3 in amino acids: CASSEELAGGNYGYTF. CDR3 bases: TGTGCCAGCAGTGAAGAGCTTGCAGGGGGGAACTATGGCTACACCTTC.

The V call is TRBV4-1, the J call TRBJ2-1; 10 bases match TRBD1. The CDR3 contains 16 residues. Per the germline V gene, CDR1 is MGHRA and CDR2 is YSYEKL. Trimming removed 2 bases from V and 6 bases from J; junction bases left unmatched: 7. The CDR3 region has the DNA TGCGCCAGCAGCCAAAGGGGACAGGGGATGGGCAATGAGCAGTTCTTC. Amino acids: CASSQRGQGMGNEQFF.

This clone was recorded only once. V usage is TRBV6-5 and J usage is TRBJ2-3; TRBD2 matches at 9 bases. The germline gives CDR1 MNHEY, CDR2 SVGAGI. The CDR3 has 16 residues. V lost 2 bases and J lost 4; bases outside the gene matches: 7. CDR3 sequence (DNA): TGTGCCAGCAGTTACGGGGGCGGGAGGGCCCCAGATACGCAGTATTTT. Protein sequence: CASSYGGGRAPDTQYF.

V is TRBV6-5 and J is TRBJ2-5; TRBD1 might be the D (5 bases). The J call may be incorrect, as the DNA end agrees better with TRBJ2-7. This CDR3 region has 15 residues. Germline loops: CDR1 MNHEY, CDR2 SVGAGI. CDR3 DNA sequence: TGTGCCAGCAGTTACTCGCAGGGCGGAACCTACGAGCAGTACTTC. Translating it yields CASSYSQGGTYEQYF.

The chain links TRBV30 to TRBJ2-7; possibly TRBD1 for D (6 bases). This CDR3 is 15 amino acids long. Trimming shortened V by 3 bases and J by 0 bases, and 15 bases separated the two germline ends. Per the germline V gene, CDR1 is GTSNPN and CDR2 is SVGIG (reference sequence). CDR3 nucleotide sequence: TGTGCCTGGAGATTAAAGGGGGTAAGCTCCTACGAGCAGTACTTC. It is translated as CAWRLKGVSSYEQYF. The whole variable domain, filled in from reference TRBV30 and TRBJ2-7, reads SQTIHQWPATLVQPVGSPLSLECTVEGTSNPNLYWYRQAAGRGLQLLFYSVGIGQISSEVPQNLSASRPQDRQFILSSKKLLLSDSGFYLCAWRLKGVSSYEQYFGPGTRLTVT.

The rearrangement links TRBV21-1 to TRBJ2-7; no check of the table's D call, TRBD1, against the DNA was made. TRBV21-1 is a pseudogene segment. The CDR3 sequence is 15 residues long. The CDR3 bases are TGTGCCAGCAGCACCGGACAGGGTAGCGCCTACGAGCAGTACTTC. As protein: CASSTGQGSAYEQYF.

This chain uses TRBV4-1 with TRBJ1-2; a weak D match, TRBD1 (6 bases). The germline V and J ends were trimmed by 8 bases and 4 bases, with 17 bases remaining between them. The CDR3 is made up of 14 amino acids. In germline, CDR1 is MGHRA, CDR2 YSYEKL. The CDR3 DNA sequence: TGCGCCAGCCGCGCTGGGGGGGCCGGCTATGGCTACACCTTC. Amino acid sequence: CASRAGGAGYGYTF.

The chain couples TRBV5-1 to TRBJ1-1; TRBD1 is a possible D gene (6 bases). This CDR3 comprises 12 residues. Trimming pared 5 bases from V and 1 base from J, leaving 6 bases between. Germline CDR1 reads SGHRS; CDR2 reads YFSETQ. The CDR3 sequence: CASRGGNTEAFF. The CDR3 DNA reads TGCGCCAGCAGAGGGGGGAACACTGAAGCTTTCTTT. Full variable domain (remainder filled in from reference TRBV5-1 and TRBJ1-1): KAGVTQTPRYLIKTRGQQVTLSCSPISGHRSVSWYQQTPGQGLQFLFEYFSETQRNKGNFPGRFSGRQFSNSRSEMNVSTLELGDSALYLCASRGGNTEAFFGQGTRLTVV.

The chain uses TRBV28 and TRBJ2-7; D is undetermined. CDR1 MDHEN and CDR2 SYDVKM come from the germline V gene. CDR3 size: 14 residues. V was cut by 4 bases and J by 6 bases, with 16 bases left in between. This CDR3 reads CASSSLPATGEQYF. CDR3 in DNA: TGTGCCAGCAGTTCTCTGCCGGCTACGGGCGAGCAGTACTTC.

The CDR3, as DNA: TGCGCCAGCAGCCAGCTGACTAGCGGGGGCACAGATACGCAGTATTTT. Amino acid sequence: CASSQLTSGGTDTQYF. The rearrangement uses TRBV4-1 and TRBJ2-3; TRBD2 matches 11 bases. CDR1 is MGHRA and CDR2 is YSYEKL in the germline V gene. This CDR3 comprises 16 residues. V dropped 3 bases and J dropped 1; count of bases not matched to a gene: 3.

CDR3 protein: CASSLGENTEAFF. CDR3 nucleotide sequence: TGTGCCAGCAGCTTGGGAGAGAACACTGAAGCTTTCTTT. The rearrangement uses TRBV7-6 and TRBJ1-1; D gene uncertain. The CDR3 covers 13 residues. Germline V gene lookup returns CDR1 SGHVS and CDR2 FNYEAQ. Trimming cost V 3 bases and J 1 base, with 6 bases left between them.

This sequence joins TRBV4-1 and TRBJ1-5; D may be TRBD1 (5 bases). This CDR3 contains 15 residues. Germline-derived CDR1 and CDR2 are MGHRA and YSYEKL. Trimming stripped 0 bases from V and 6 bases from J, with 12 bases between. DNA of the CDR3: TGCGCCAGCAGCCAAGATAGCAGGGCCGGTCAGCCCCAGCATTTT. As protein: CASSQDSRAGQPQHF.

The chain is built from TRBV1 and TRBJ1-1; TRBD1, the table's D call, lacks a check against the DNA. TRBV1 is deemed a pseudogene. The CDR3 loop spans 16 amino acids. The CDR3 region is CTSSQDQTGVRTEAFF. CDR3 DNA sequence: TGCACCAGCAGCCAAGATCAAACAGGGGTGAGGACTGAAGCTTTCTTT.

This sequence joins TRBV5-1 and TRBJ1-1; D uncertain. Trimming removed 4 bases from V and 3 bases from J, with 13 bases in between. Germline lookup yields CDR1 SGHRS and CDR2 YFSETQ. The CDR3 is 14 residues long. CDR3 DNA sequence: TGCGCCAGCAGCCTTAGTATTTCGGACACTGAAGCTTTCTTT. It translates to CASSLSISDTEAFF.

The chain couples TRBV6-1 to TRBJ2-7; 8 nucleotides match TRBD2. This CDR3 has 16 amino acids. V shed 2 bases, J shed 3 bases, and the junction held 9 bases outside the gene matches. In germline, CDR1 is MNHNS, CDR2 SASEGT. CDR3 sequence reads: CASSEYGGAGGYEQYF. DNA for the CDR3: TGTGCCAGCAGTGAATATGGGGGGGCGGGGGGCTACGAGCAGTACTTC.

In its sample, this clone was seen a few times. The rearrangement uses TRBV30 and TRBJ1-1; no clear D gene. The V gene's germline CDR1 is GTSNPN and CDR2 SVGIG (reference sequence). Trimming took 1 base from V and 0 from J, leaving 6 bases between them. The length of the CDR3 is 13 residues. The CDR3 nucleotides are TGTGCCTGGAGTGCTAAGATGAACACTGAAGCTTTCTTT. Protein sequence: CAWSAKMNTEAFF.

This clone turned up a few times. This chain connects TRBV7-9 to TRBJ1-4, with 9 positions matching TRBD1. This CDR3 region has 16 residues. Per the germline V gene, CDR1 is SEHNR and CDR2 is FQNEAQ (reference sequence). Trimming at V came to 5 bases and at J to 7 bases, leaving 11 bases not matched to a gene. The CDR3 region is CASSPRGDRDGEKLFF. CDR3 nucleotides: TGTGCCAGCAGCCCGCGGGGGGACAGGGATGGTGAAAAACTGTTTTTT. Full variable domain (missing parts from reference TRBV7-9 and TRBJ1-4): DTGVSQNPRHKITKRGQNVTFRCDPISEHNRLYWYRQTLGQGPEFLTYFQNEAQLEKSRLLSDRFSAERPKGSFSTLEIQRTEQGDSAMYLCASSPRGDRDGEKLFFGSGTQLSVL.

This clone was recorded a few times. The chain uses TRBV11-2 and TRBJ1-2; tentative D call: TRBD1 (5 bases). The germline gives CDR1 SGHAT, CDR2 FQNNGV. The CDR3 runs to 15 residues. The germline V and J ends were trimmed by 3 bases and 2 bases, with 13 bases remaining between them. The CDR3 coding sequence is TGTGCCAGCAGCTTCGGCAGGGTCGGGAACTATGGCTACACCTTC. Translating gives CASSFGRVGNYGYTF.

J is TRBJ2-3 and V is TRBV30; D might be TRBD2 (7 bases). The CDR3 sequence is 14 residues long. Trimming removed 2 bases at V and 3 bases at J, with 12 bases between. CDR1 is GTSNPN and CDR2 is SVGIG in the germline V gene (reference sequence). CDR3 region: CAWSRGGSTDTQYF. The CDR3, as DNA: TGTGCCTGGAGTAGGGGGGGTAGTACAGATACGCAGTATTTT.

The chain has TRBV15 and TRBJ1-4; 7 positions match TRBD1. From germline, CDR1 is LNHNV and CDR2 YYDKDF (reference sequence). The CDR3 consists of 16 residues. The V segment lost 5 bases and the J segment 2 bases; nucleotides outside the gene matches: 8. Here the CDR3 DNA reads TGTGCCACCAGCCCTACAGCGGACAGGACTAATGAAAAACTGTTTTTT. Translated, it gives CATSPTADRTNEKLFF.

The chain employs TRBV25-1 and TRBJ2-7, with 9 bases fitting TRBD2. Germline CDR1 is MGHDK and CDR2 is SYGVNS. The CDR3 has 17 residues. V was pared by 0 bases and J by 6 bases, with 12 bases of the junction left unmatched. The CDR3 sequence: CASSEYKVAGVIGEQYF. In DNA, the CDR3 is TGTGCCAGCAGTGAATATAAGGTAGCGGGAGTTATCGGCGAGCAGTACTTC.

The rearrangement links TRBV29-1 to TRBJ1-2; the D is unclear. The CDR3 totals 13 residues. Germline V gives CDR1 SQVTM, CDR2 ANQGSEA. The germline V and J ends were trimmed by 4 bases and 0 bases, with 9 bases remaining between them. DNA of the CDR3: TGCAGCGTTGGGGCAGCAGCTAACTATGGCTACACCTTC. It translates to CSVGAAANYGYTF.

J is TRBJ2-2 and V is TRBV16; no firm D call. This CDR3 comprises 17 residues. The V and J ends lost 0 bases and 4 bases respectively, with 15 bases between them. Germline CDR1 KGHSY, CDR2 FQNENV. The CDR3 DNA reads TGTGCCAGCAGCCAATCAGGTGGCCCAGCGAGCACCGGGGAGCTGTTTTTT. Its translation: CASSQSGGPASTGELFF.

The chain combines TRBV11-2 with TRBJ2-7, with a tentative D call TRBD2 (7 bases). The CDR3 spans 15 residues. V was trimmed by 0 bases and J by 6 bases, leaving 15 bases between them. Germline CDR1 and CDR2: SGHAT and FQNNGV. CDR3 sequence (DNA): TGTGCCAGCAGCTTAGATCAGGGGACTAAGGGCGAGCAGTACTTC. It codes for CASSLDQGTKGEQYF.

The chain joins TRBV2 to TRBJ2-7, with D unresolved. Germline loops: CDR1 SNHLY, CDR2 FYNNEI. Trimming pared 7 bases from V and 2 bases from J, leaving 12 bases between. The CDR3 extends over 13 amino acids. The CDR3 DNA is TGTGCCAGCAAACGTGACACACCCTACGAGCAGTACTTC. It specifies CASKRDTPYEQYF.

The chain employs TRBV19 and TRBJ1-2, with D tentatively TRBD1 (6 bases). There are 13 residues in the CDR3. In germline, CDR1 is LNHDA, CDR2 SQIVND (reference sequence). Deletions cut 4 bases from V and 5 bases from J, with 11 bases between. The CDR3 nucleotides are TGTGCCAGTAGTAACAGGGCAAGATATGGCTACACCTTC. Protein product: CASSNRARYGYTF.

This sequence joins TRBV5-6 and TRBJ1-2; TRBD1 matches 9 bases. The junction had 9 bases not matched to a gene; V was cut back by 3 bases and J by 3 bases. This CDR3 is 16 amino acids long. Per germline, CDR1 SGHDT and CDR2 YYEEEE. CDR3 bases: TGTGCCAGCAGCTCGGGGCGACAGGGGGTGGACTATGGCTACACCTTC. Its protein is CASSSGRQGVDYGYTF.

The chain links TRBV19 to TRBJ2-1, with D possibly TRBD2 on 6 matching bases. The CDR3 has 15 residues. CDR1 LNHDA and CDR2 SQIVND come from the germline V gene (reference sequence). Deletions cut 5 bases from V and 6 bases from J, with 17 bases between. The CDR3 DNA sequence: TGTGCCAGTAGTCAGGGAAGTATGGAGGGCAATGAGCAGTTCTTC. Translating it yields CASSQGSMEGNEQFF.

The genes are TRBV19 and TRBJ1-1; 7 bases agree with TRBD1. Germline CDR1 and CDR2: LNHDA and SQIVND (reference sequence). Trimming took 3 bases from V and 2 from J; bases not matched to a gene: 3. The CDR3 is made up of 14 amino acids. The CDR3 region is CASSMTGRNTEAFF. In DNA form, the CDR3 reads TGTGCCAGTAGTATGACAGGGCGAAACACTGAAGCTTTCTTT.